Following are 4 T cell receptor beta chains from one sample sequenced in a study of low-dose radiotherapy and immunotherapy resistance in tumors (dated by TCRdb to 2022 to 2024). Data came from an Illumina MiniSeq. TCRs were amplified with Phusion for 15 to 20 PCR cycles using a constant-region primer together with the adapter attached to the V primers. Using fastp trimming at Q25 and MiXCR clonotype assembly, TCRdb reanalyzed the public sequencing data and kept in-frame beta chains. Each CDR3 protein appears once, grouped with its most common genes and DNA. For this sample the table gives about 47,000 distinct CDR3 sequences, of which 10% to 15% were detected only once. The ten biggest clones cover approximately 6.2% of the sample. The time point label on this specimen signifies: before trial treatment. The sample was PBMCs, taken before treatment. All receptors come from a female donor with ovarian cancer.

Points on this clonotype: This may stem from a read error, because a much larger clone lies one nucleotide away. The rearrangement links TRBV7-6 to TRBJ2-1; 9 bases align to TRBD1. Germline V lookup: CDR1 SGHVS, CDR2 FNYEAQ. The CDR3 totals 14 residues. The J segment lost 10 bases and the V segment lost 5 bases, leaving 9 bases of the junction unmatched. Written as DNA, the CDR3 is TGTGCCAGCAGCCCGGGACAGGGCGGATACGAGCAGTTCTTC. Amino acid sequence: CASSPGQGGYEQFF.

This clonotype is judged medium-sized (0.01 to 0.1%). The CDR3 DNA is TGTGCCAGCACCGATGCGGGGTACTGGCAGTACTTC. Its protein is CASTDAGYWQYF. V usage is TRBV28 and J usage is TRBJ2-7, with a weak D call TRBD2 (6 bases). Germline CDR1 is MDHEN and CDR2 is SYDVKM. Trimming stripped 7 bases from V and 9 bases from J, with 16 bases between. CDR3 length: 12 amino acids.

In this sample, this clonotype turned up many times. V is TRBV6-6 and J is TRBJ1-2, with 7 nucleotides matching TRBD1. There are 14 residues in the CDR3. After removal of 6 bases from V and 3 bases from J, the junction contained 7 bases not matched to a gene. Germline-derived CDR1 and CDR2 are MNHNY and SVGAGI (reference sequence). CDR3 sequence reads: CASRATGRDYGYTF. In nucleotides, the CDR3 is TGTGCCAGCAGGGCGACAGGGAGGGACTATGGCTACACCTTC.

Note on this clonotype: This likely reflects a read error, since a far larger clone is one base away. The chain has TRBV5-6 and TRBJ2-5; TRBD1 agrees at 7 bases. The germline V gene has CDR1 SGHDT and CDR2 YYEEEE. The CDR3 consists of 15 residues. Germline trimming cut 4 bases from V and 11 bases from J; bases unmatched to any gene: 17. The chain's CDR3 is CASSASIGGYNEQYF. DNA of the CDR3: TGTGCCAGCAGCGCCTCGATAGGGGGCTACAATGAGCAGTACTTC.